This T cell receptor (beta chain) came from a study of blood T cell repertoires in COVID-19. This clone was counted between two and nine times. Profiling relied on immunoSEQ multiplex PCR, and the TCRdb table lists in-frame clones only, not all of them. Of hundreds of thousands of clones in the sample, around 89% were seen once. Trimming cost V 5 bases and J 1 base, with 5 bases left between them. CDR1 MNHEY and CDR2 SMNVEV come from the germline V gene (reference sequence). The CDR3 has 13 amino acids. This receptor was taken from a woman between 18 and 30 years old with acute or convalescent COVID-19. The sequencing input was peripheral blood. The chain combines TRBV27 with TRBJ2-2; D is ambiguous. The CDR3 DNA reads TGTGCCAGCAGTCAACAGAACACCGGGGAGCTGTTTTTT. Amino acid sequence: CASSQQNTGELFF.